A selection of T cell receptor beta chains follows, all from one sample in a study of OX40 agonist ivuxolimab in advanced cancers. Profiling relied on immunoSEQ multiplex PCR, and the TCRdb table lists in-frame clones only, not all of them. The table shows 25,000 to 35,000 clones, with roughly 90% occurring only once. This material consisted of CD4+ or CD8+ T cells sorted from blood, taken in a trial of the OX40 agonist ivuxolimab. These receptors were taken from an adult with an advanced solid tumor such as melanoma, head and neck, liver or kidney cancer. CDR3s include the opening cysteine and the closing phenylalanine or tryptophan. D genes are given only for firm matches. Clone size is shown for a subset of rows, as once, few, many or a class of expanded clone.

v_gene	abundance	d_gene	j_gene	CDR3aa	CDR3nt
TRBV7-8	.	.	TRBJ2-7	CASSLDSGGYEQYF	TGTGCCAGCAGCTTAGACAGCGGAGGGTACGAGCAGTACTTC
TRBV4-3	.	TRBD2	TRBJ2-7	CASSQDLAGASYEQYF	TGCGCCAGCAGCCAAGATTTAGCGGGAGCCTCCTACGAGCAGTACTTC
TRBV6-5	.	TRBD1	TRBJ1-1	CASSYGQGGTEAFF	TGTGCCAGCAGTTACGGGCAGGGGGGGACTGAAGCTTTCTTT
TRBV7-2	.	TRBD2	TRBJ2-1	CASSLGWGRDNEQFF	TGTGCCAGCAGCTTAGGGTGGGGGAGGGACAATGAGCAGTTCTTC
TRBV5-1	.	TRBD2	TRBJ2-1	CASSLGLLAGGDEQFF	TGCGCCAGCAGCTTGGGACTATTAGCGGGAGGGGATGAGCAGTTCTTC
TRBV30	.	.	TRBJ1-3	CAWRRFLKGAGNTIYF	TGTGCCTGGAGGCGGTTTTTAAAAGGGGCTGGAAACACCATATATTTT
TRBV6-5	.	.	TRBJ2-1	CASSQGISYNEQFF	TGTGCCAGCAGCCAGGGAATCTCCTACAATGAGCAGTTCTTC
TRBV11-2	.	.	TRBJ2-7	CASSRITGLSYEQYF	TGTGCCAGCAGCCGGATTACGGGGCTCTCCTACGAGCAGTACTTC
TRBV28	.	.	TRBJ1-6	CASSFRGAGSPLHF	TGTGCCAGCAGTTTTCGGGGGGCCGGGTCACCCCTCCACTTT
TRBV5-1	.	TRBD1	TRBJ2-7	CASSMTGYEQYF	TGCGCCAGCAGCATGACAGGGTACGAGCAGTACTTC
TRBV7-9	.	TRBD1	TRBJ2-5	CASTKGASETQYF	TGTGCCAGCACCAAGGGGGCATCAGAGACCCAGTACTTC
TRBV9	medium-sized	.	TRBJ2-1	CASSAQGNSYNEQFF	TGTGCCAGCAGCGCCCAGGGGAACTCCTACAATGAGCAGTTCTTC
TRBV6-6	.	TRBD1	TRBJ2-7	CAISPGQGGYEQYF	TGTGCCATCAGTCCGGGACAGGGAGGCTACGAGCAGTACTTC
TRBV6-5	.	TRBD1	TRBJ2-7	CASSYSSGGYEQYF	TGTGCCAGCAGTTACTCTTCAGGGGGTTACGAGCAGTACTTC
TRBV11-2	.	.	TRBJ1-2	CASSPSGGQYGYTF	TGTGCCAGCAGCCCTTCTGGGGGCCAATATGGCTACACCTTC
TRBV9	.	TRBD2	TRBJ2-2	CASSESGGLRGELFF	TGTGCCAGCAGCGAGAGCGGGGGCCTCAGAGGGGAGCTGTTTTTT
TRBV10-3	few	TRBD1	TRBJ1-2	CAHGGTGGGYTF	TGTGCCCACGGGGGGACAGGAGGAGGCTACACCTTC
TRBV5-1	.	.	TRBJ1-1	CASSLAGQSNTEAFF	TGCGCCAGCAGCTTGGCCGGTCAGAGTAACACTGAAGCTTTCTTT
TRBV6-8	.	.	TRBJ1-3	CASSWSGTAILWGNTIYF	TGTGCCAGCAGTTGGTCCGGGACTGCCATTCTCTGGGGAAACACCATATATTTT
TRBV5-6	.	.	TRBJ1-2	CASSFISGTVYGYTF	TGTGCCAGCAGCTTCATTTCCGGGACGGTATATGGCTACACCTTC
TRBV14	.	TRBD1	TRBJ1-2	CASSPGTANYGYTF	TGTGCCAGCAGCCCCGGGACAGCTAACTATGGCTACACCTTC
TRBV5-4	.	.	TRBJ1-2	CASSLSGGLNGYTF	TGTGCCAGCAGCTTAAGCGGGGGATTGAATGGCTACACCTTC